The T cell receptor beta chain under discussion was sequenced for a study of vaccination and CD4 T cells after COVID-19. Study conclusions and caveats: Reactive clone data from convalescent patients indicated a median of about 90% appearing only post-vaccination.

Documented treatment: approximately nine-day PBMC culture with coronavirus spike peptide pools or control peptides (ViraFEST assay). During the years 2011-2018, before the COVID-19 pandemic, the unexposed donor's CD4+ T cells were collected. The medium had half its volume replaced with fresh IL-2 medium on days 3 and 7. After 10 days of culture, CD4+ T cells were negatively selected. For this clonotype: The antigen remains unidentified.

Researchers used the Oncomine TCR Beta short-read assay to sequence DNA from cultured CD4+ T cells. From cultured CD4+ T cells, genomic DNA was extracted. TCRdb itself ran the PCR reads through MiXCR, one entry per CDR3 protein. The table includes 4,100 or so distinct CDR3 sequences, 25% to 35% detected once. Trimming cost V 4 bases and J 2 bases, with 1 base left between them. The CDR3 is 11 amino acids. Germline-derived CDR1 and CDR2 are MNHEY and SMNVEV (reference sequence). This chain uses TRBV27 with TRBJ2-3, with D uncertain. The TCR was taken from a human donor in good health. Source material: CD4+ T cells from blood, cultured in vitro. CDR3 nucleotide sequence: TGTGCCAGCAGTTCCACAGATACGCAGTATTTT. Its protein product is CASSSTDTQYF.